Below are 14 T cell receptor beta chains sequenced from a single sample in a study of blood T cells in healthy people across ages. Through a sample-barcoded 5' primer and a J-beta primer mix, a second PCR was run for roughly 7 to 12 cycles. MiXCR, applied by TCRdb to the 5' RACE reads, yields one record per CDR3 protein. Among 650,000 or so distinct CDR3 sequences listed, more than 45% were seen once. The sequenced sample consisted of blood. Receptors were obtained from a woman of 80 years or more in good health.

This sequence joins TRBV27 and TRBJ2-3; tentatively, D is TRBD2 (7 bases). The V gene's germline CDR1 is MNHEY and CDR2 SMNVEV (reference sequence). V was pared by 4 bases and J by 7 bases, with 21 bases between. The CDR3 runs 16 residues. This CDR3 reads CASSWRGGLSGNTQYF. For the CDR3, the DNA is TGTGCCAGCAGTTGGAGGGGGGGACTGTCGGGAAATACGCAGTATTTT.

The chain recombines TRBV3-1 with TRBJ2-7; D may correspond to TRBD1 or TRBD2 (5 bases each). The V and J ends lost 4 bases and 7 bases respectively, with 11 bases between them. The CDR3 totals 12 residues. CDR1 LGHDT and CDR2 YNNKEL come from the germline V gene (reference sequence). The CDR3 loop is CASSRDDNEQYF. The CDR3 DNA reads TGTGCCAGCAGCCGGGACGACAATGAGCAGTACTTC.

Notes on this clonotype: A much bigger clone sits one base away, suggesting this may be a read error. The V and J genes are TRBV12-3 or TRBV12-4 and TRBJ2-5, with 7 nucleotides matching TRBD2. Unmatched junction bases numbered 11, after V lost 6 bases and J lost 4 bases. The CDR3 is 15 amino acids. The CDR3 DNA follows: TGTGCCAGCAGGGCCCCTGGAGCGGGGATAGAGACCCAGTACTTC. This gives the protein CASRAPGAGIETQYF.

The sample holds one count of this clonotype. The V gene is TRBV27, the J gene TRBJ2-4; perhaps TRBD2 as D (5 bases). The CDR3 is made up of 21 amino acids. V lost 3 bases and J lost 3, with 30 bases in between. Germline CDR1 reads MNHEY; CDR2 reads SMNVEV (reference sequence). This CDR3 is CASSFGRGTEAYLLVKNIQYF. The CDR3 DNA is TGTGCCAGCAGTTTTGGGAGAGGCACAGAAGCATATTTACTAGTCAAAAACATTCAGTACTTC.

The chain recombines TRBV29-1 with TRBJ2-1; the match to TRBD2 covers 9 bases. The CDR3 runs 16 residues. J was trimmed by 0 bases and V by 3 bases; bases with no gene match: 6. Germline CDR1 is SQVTM and CDR2 is ANQGSEA. The CDR3 region is CSVESGRSHSYNEQFF. The CDR3 DNA reads as TGCAGCGTTGAGAGCGGGAGGTCCCACTCCTACAATGAGCAGTTCTTC.

The rearrangement links TRBV5-1 to TRBJ2-7, with 16 bases that match TRBD2. The end of the DNA is better explained by TRBJ2-5, so the J call may be wrong. Germline CDR1 reads SGHRS; CDR2 reads YFSETQ. The CDR3 has 17 amino acids. The CDR3 region is CASSRTSGLAGGETQYF. The CDR3 region has the DNA TGCGCCAGCAGCCGAACTTCGGGACTAGCGGGAGGGGAGACCCAGTACTTC.

Only one count was recorded for this clonotype. The chain combines TRBV2 with TRBJ2-7, with unresolved D. Germline V lookup: CDR1 SNHLY, CDR2 FYNNEI. This CDR3 comprises 14 residues. V was trimmed by 9 bases and J by 0 bases, leaving 15 bases between them. CDR3 in DNA: TGTGCCAGTAATACGGGCGGTTCCTCCTACGAGCAGTACTTC. Protein product: CASNTGGSSYEQYF.

The V and J genes are TRBV20-1 and TRBJ1-5, with D perhaps matching TRBD1 (6 bases). The V gene's germline CDR1 is DFQATT and CDR2 SNEGSKA (reference sequence). CDR3 length equals 15 residues. V was trimmed by 2 bases and J by 4 bases, leaving 15 bases between them. DNA for the CDR3: TGCAGTGCTAGACCCCGGGACAAGGGGAATCAGCCCCAGCATTTT. This codes for CSARPRDKGNQPQHF.

This clonotype was observed at least ten times. The chain couples TRBV6-5 to TRBJ1-5, with unresolved D. The CDR3 is 13 amino acids. V was trimmed by 2 bases and J by 6 bases, leaving 8 bases between them. Germline loops: CDR1 MNHEY, CDR2 SVGAGI. CDR3 bases: TGTGCCAGCAGTTACGAATTGGGTCAGCCCCAGCATTTT. Protein sequence: CASSYELGQPQHF.

The chain is built from TRBV11-2 and TRBJ2-1, with 10 nucleotides matching TRBD2. Per germline, CDR1 SGHAT and CDR2 FQNNGV. This CDR3 has 18 residues. J gave up 3 bases and V 6 bases, and 14 bases lay outside the gene matches. The CDR3 protein is CASSTIRVAGGLYNEQFF. CDR3 bases: TGTGCCAGCAGTACGATTAGGGTAGCGGGGGGCCTCTACAATGAGCAGTTCTTC.

J is TRBJ1-2 and V is TRBV7-2; TRBD1 matches 9 bases. This CDR3 contains 16 residues. Germline CDR1 is SGHTA and CDR2 is FQGNSA. J gave up 2 bases and V 5 bases, and 9 bases lay outside the gene matches. Here the CDR3 DNA reads TGTGCCAGCAGCCACCCCCTGACAGGGGGGAACTATGGCTACACCTTC. Encoded protein: CASSHPLTGGNYGYTF.

The sample holds a few counts of this clonotype. CDR3 bases: TGCAGTGCTAGGCCTCCAGGCAGAAAATACGAGCAGTACTTC. This translates into CSARPPGRKYEQYF. The chain joins TRBV20-1 to TRBJ2-7; D is ambiguous. V lost 3 bases to trimming and J lost 4 bases, with 16 bases between them. Germline CDR1 reads DFQATT; CDR2 reads SNEGSKA (reference sequence). The CDR3 length is 14 residues.

A remark on this clonotype: A junction end diverges from the germline sequence, so it may reflect a read error. The chain uses TRBV4-1 and TRBJ2-3; TRBD1 aligns across 11 bases. This CDR3 comprises 18 residues. Germline V gene lookup returns CDR1 MGHRA and CDR2 YSYEKL. The CDR3 bases are TGCGCCGGCAGCCGAGATAGGACCGGGACAGGGGGTGTGGATACGCAGTATTTT. Encoded protein: CAGSRDRTGTGGVDTQYF.

The V and J genes are TRBV27 and TRBJ2-1; tentatively, D is TRBD2 (5 bases). CDR3 length equals 13 residues. V dropped 6 bases and J dropped 8 bases, with 14 bases sitting between them. The V gene's germline CDR1 is MNHEY and CDR2 SMNVEV (reference sequence). CDR3 sequence reads: CASSYGVDDEQFF. DNA of the CDR3: TGTGCCAGCAGCTACGGGGTTGACGATGAGCAGTTCTTC.